The present T cell receptor beta chain was sequenced within a study of T-cell reconstitution after alpha-beta-depleted transplantation in children. A TCRbeta library incorporating unique molecular identifiers was prepared. TCRdb called the PCR reads again in MiXCR, with one record for every CDR3 protein. The sample gives hundreds of thousands of distinct CDR3 sequences, more than 9% of which show up once; 4% to 5% is in the top ten. This clonotype was recorded a few times. V lost 4 bases, J lost 3 bases, and 16 bases lay in between. Germline values: CDR1 KGHDR, CDR2 SFDVKD. The CDR3 runs 16 residues. The genes are TRBV24-1 and TRBJ2-3; D remains unclear. The sequences come from PBMCs from the stem cell graft donor, collected from the stem cell graft. This receptor was identified in a human donor who donated a stem cell graft to a child with acute myeloid leukemia. The CDR3 loop reads CATSDRAEVGTDTQYF. The CDR3 nucleotides are TGTGCCACCAGTGACCGGGCCGAGGTCGGGACAGATACGCAGTATTTT.